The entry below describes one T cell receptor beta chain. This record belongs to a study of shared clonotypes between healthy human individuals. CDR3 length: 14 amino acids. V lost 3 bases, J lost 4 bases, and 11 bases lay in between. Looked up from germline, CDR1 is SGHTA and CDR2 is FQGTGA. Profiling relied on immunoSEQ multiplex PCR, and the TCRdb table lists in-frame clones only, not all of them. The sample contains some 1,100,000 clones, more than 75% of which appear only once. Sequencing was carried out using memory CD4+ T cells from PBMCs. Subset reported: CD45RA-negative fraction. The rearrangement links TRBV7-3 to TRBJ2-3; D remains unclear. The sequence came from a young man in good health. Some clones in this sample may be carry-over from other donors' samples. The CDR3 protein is CASSFQAPPDTQYF. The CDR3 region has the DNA TGTGCCAGCAGCTTCCAGGCCCCGCCAGATACGCAGTATTTT.